The T cell receptor beta chain described here comes from a study of blood T cell repertoires in COVID-19 (dated by TCRdb to 2020 to 2022). Regarding the complete study: Collaborator samples came from the United States, Italy and Spain and covered acute and convalescent phases of COVID-19. The material from the prospective study consisted of cDNA or gDNA derived from T cells, B-cell-depleted T cells, or PBMCs. Subjects who had been exposed to COVID-19, were actively infected with it, or had recovered from it provided the deeply sampled blood TCRbeta repertoires that made up the dataset. The repertoires were released in a freely available public database intended as a resource for research on the immune response to SARS-CoV-2. The samples were drawn from the first 160 participants of the ongoing ImmuneRACE study and from 1,254 subjects provided by 6 global collaborators. Nearly every sample came with metadata listing a de-identified subject ID, COVID-19 status, age in years and sex. Where available, HLA class I and class II types were taken from metadata supplied by the sample provider and were not determined by assay-based typing.

Collaborating institutions collected whole blood in K2EDTA tubes following their own protocols. For TCRbeta analysis, collaborators shipped samples in one of three forms: frozen whole blood, isolated PBMCs, or DNA extracted from either of those sample types. The paper as a whole reports these results and caveats: Clinical and demographic metadata were provided uncurated, with the amount varying by source and participant.

Concerning this clone: Which antigen it targets is not known. There are no base qualities to consult, and no much larger clone falls within one base.

TCRbeta CDR3 regions were amplified from genomic DNA using the immunoSEQ Assay, a bias-controlled multiplex PCR. In the original analysis: The number of nucleated cells in each sample was estimated from the amplification of reference gene primers within the assay. To quantify the absolute abundance of each unique TCRbeta CDR3 rearrangement, sequence reads were collapsed and filtered. Productive Simpson clonality was computed per sample as the square root of Simpson's diversity index over productive rearrangements. Entries here come from immuneACCESS through TCRdb and include only in-frame sequences with V and J called. Some clones fail to appear in such tables; in the studies checked, an unresolved V gene covers under half of the shortfall, and the cause of the remainder is unknown. Clone size and the V and J calls come from that table; the DNA yielded D and trimming. Counted in this sample were 400,000 to 550,000 clones; roughly 91% of them appeared once. Roughly 4.3% of the sample lies in the top ten.

Sequencing was done on a sample of peripheral blood. The sequence came from a woman aged 30 to 39 with acute or convalescent COVID-19.

The CDR3: CASTNQGTGSTGELFF. The sequenced DNA is TGTGCCAGTACCAACCAGGGGACAGGGAGCACCGGGGAGCTGTTTTTT. The chain couples TRBV19 to TRBJ2-2; the junction holds 9 bases that match TRBD1. The CDR3 covers 16 residues, taking in both the cysteine and the phenylalanine. Only the CDR3 DNA stays, 48 bases, in frame from base 1. Trimming removed 7 bases from V and 4 bases from J; the gene matches leave 10 bases unexplained. Via the germline V gene (reference sequence), CDR1 is LNHDA and CDR2 SQIVND.